This is a list of T cell receptor beta chains from one sample in a study of shared T cell receptors in the human thymus. Profiled with immunoSEQ multiplex PCR; TCRdb holds only in-frame clones, not every one. The data show about 500,000 clones, with approximately 80% seen just once and around 0.012% held by the top ten. These same records also appear under a second study, on human thymus T cells.

Sequences were obtained from thymocytes. All receptors derive from a boy younger than two with a congenital heart defect. Both conserved end residues are part of each CDR3. A D gene is named only where the DNA matches it firmly. Clone size is stated in some rows and not others, as once, few, many or a class when expanded.

CDR3 length,J gene,clone size,D gene,V gene,CDR3 DNA,CDR3 protein
11,TRBJ1-3,.,.,TRBV20-1,TGCAGTGCTCGAGATAACAGGGATAGGTATTTT,CSARDNRDRYF
14,TRBJ2-3,.,TRBD2,TRBV4-2,TGTGCCAGCAGCCAAAGCGGGAGCGCAGATACGCAGTATTTT,CASSQSGSADTQYF
13,TRBJ2-7,.,.,TRBV6-5,TGTGCCAGCAGTTCGACGGGTAGTTACGAGCAGTACTTC,CASSSTGSYEQYF
14,TRBJ2-2,few,TRBD2,TRBV19,TGTGCCAGTATGCCAGCGGGAGACACCGGGGAGCTGTTTTTT,CASMPAGDTGELFF
16,TRBJ2-1,.,TRBD2,TRBV5-4,TGTGCCAGCAGAGATCGGCGGGAGGGAAAGGGCGATGAGCAGTTCTTC,CASRDRREGKGDEQFF
17,TRBJ2-7,.,.,TRBV7-9,TGTGCCAGCAGCTTAGGGGCAGGGGGGACCCCCTCCTACGAGCAGTACTTC,CASSLGAGGTPSYEQYF
13,TRBJ1-2,.,.,TRBV7-2,TGTGCCAGCAGCTTAGAACCTGCGGAGGGCTACACCTTC,CASSLEPAEGYTF
16,TRBJ2-2,.,TRBD2,TRBV11-3,TGTGCCAGCAGCTTGTCGGGAGGGCCGGACACCGGGGAGCTGTTTTTT,CASSLSGGPDTGELFF
14,TRBJ2-3,.,TRBD1,TRBV5-6,TGTGCCAGCATCATGGACAGGGTTACAGATACGCAGTATTTT,CASIMDRVTDTQYF
14,TRBJ1-2,.,TRBD1,TRBV10-3,TGTGCCATCAACGGTCGGACAGGGGCCCAAGGCTACACCTTC,CAINGRTGAQGYTF
16,TRBJ2-7,.,TRBD2,TRBV7-6,TGTGCCAGCAGCTTAGATGGCGGGAGGGCCCCGGGCGAGCAGTACTTC,CASSLDGGRAPGEQYF
13,TRBJ2-2,few,.,TRBV4-1,TGCGCCAGCAGCCACACAACCACCGGGGAGCTGTTTTTT,CASSHTTTGELFF
13,TRBJ1-2,few,.,TRBV18,TGTGCCAGCTCACCTGAACAGGGAAATGGCTACACCTTC,CASSPEQGNGYTF
11,TRBJ1-1,.,.,TRBV20-1,TGCAGTGCTAAGGGAGGCACTGAAGCTTTCTTT,CSAKGGTEAFF
16,TRBJ2-3,.,TRBD2,TRBV5-4,TGTGCCAGCAGCTTGCGCCGGGACTACCACACAGATACGCAGTATTTT,CASSLRRDYHTDTQYF
13,TRBJ2-5,.,.,TRBV11-2,TGTGCCAGCAGCTTAGTAGTTCGGGAGACCCAGTACTTC,CASSLVVRETQYF
16,TRBJ1-5,.,TRBD1,TRBV19,TGTGCCAGTAGTATAACGGACAGGGGGCAAGGTCAGCCCCAGCATTTT,CASSITDRGQGQPQHF
17,TRBJ2-1,.,TRBD2,TRBV4-2,TGTGCCAGCAGCCAAGGATCTAGGCGGGAGAGGTGGAATGAGCAGTTCTTC,CASSQGSRRERWNEQFF
14,TRBJ2-1,once,.,TRBV7-2,TGTGCCAGCAGCCCCGGGGGGCTGTACAATGAGCAGTTCTTC,CASSPGGLYNEQFF
15,TRBJ1-3,.,.,TRBV27,TGTGCCAGCAGACCTCAGGGGTCCCTGGGAAACACCATATATTTT,CASRPQGSLGNTIYF
15,TRBJ1-5,.,TRBD1,TRBV5-1,TGCGCCAGCAGCACTGGACAGGGGGGGAATCAGCCCCAGCATTTT,CASSTGQGGNQPQHF
17,TRBJ2-3,.,TRBD1,TRBV29-1,TGCAGCGTTGATCCGGGACAGGGGGCGCGTAGCACAGATACGCAGTATTTT,CSVDPGQGARSTDTQYF
15,TRBJ2-7,.,.,TRBV7-3,TGTGCCAGCAGCTTAACACGGGTGGGAGTACCCGAGCAGTACTTC,CASSLTRVGVPEQYF
16,TRBJ2-5,.,.,TRBV7-9,TGTGCCAGCAGCACCCGGACAGCCAAGAAGAGTTCGACCCAGTACTTC,CASSTRTAKKSSTQYF
14,TRBJ1-2,.,.,TRBV28,TGTGCCAGCAGCTCCACCTCAGGGAACTATGGCTACACCTTC,CASSSTSGNYGYTF
16,TRBJ1-5,.,TRBD1,TRBV15,TGTGCCACCAGCAGAGATGGGGGCAGGGGGAGTCAGCCCCAGCATTTT,CATSRDGGRGSQPQHF
16,TRBJ2-5,.,.,TRBV14,TGTGCCAGCAGCCAAGAGGGGGCGGACCCCCAAGAGACCCAGTACTTC,CASSQEGADPQETQYF
16,TRBJ1-1,.,.,TRBV6-5,TGTGCCAGCAGTTACGAGTTTGGGCTTCAACCCACTGAAGCTTTCTTT,CASSYEFGLQPTEAFF
16,TRBJ2-1,few,.,TRBV5-5,TGTGCCAGCAGCTTGGTTGGGTTAAGAGGCGTCCCTAAGCAGTTCTTC,CASSLVGLRGVPKQFF
15,TRBJ2-7,.,.,TRBV9,TGTGCCAGCAGCGTAGCTACTAGCTCGGGGTACGAGCAGTACTTC,CASSVATSSGYEQYF
16,TRBJ1-1,.,.,TRBV27,TGTGCCAGCAGTCCACGGGGACAATCTGATAGCACTGAAGCTTTCTTT,CASSPRGQSDSTEAFF
16,TRBJ2-7,.,.,TRBV7-2,TGTGCCAGCAGCTTAGTGCTAGACCGGGAAACCTACGAGCAGTACTTC,CASSLVLDRETYEQYF
15,TRBJ1-1,.,.,TRBV7-2,TGTGCCAGCAGCTTAACGTCACGGGAGGGGACAGAAGCTTTCTTT,CASSLTSREGTEAFF
16,TRBJ2-1,.,TRBD1,TRBV5-4,TGTGCCAGCAGCTTGAGAGGGGACAGGGGTCGGTATGAGCAGTTCTTC,CASSLRGDRGRYEQFF
14,TRBJ2-7,.,.,TRBV15,TGTGCCACCAGCAGAGAGGCCCCGACCTACGAGCAGTACTTC,CATSREAPTYEQYF
15,TRBJ2-3,.,TRBD2,TRBV19,TGTGCCAGTACCTTCAGCGGGAGGGCCGGAGATACGCAGTATTTT,CASTFSGRAGDTQYF
16,TRBJ2-3,.,.,TRBV13,TGTGCCAGCAGTCGGGACTGCTACTTAGGCACAGATACGCAGTATTTT,CASSRDCYLGTDTQYF
17,TRBJ2-2,.,TRBD2,TRBV7-9,TGTGCCAGCAGCCAAACCCGGACTAGCGGGACTACCGGGGAGCTGTTTTTT,CASSQTRTSGTTGELFF
15,TRBJ2-7,.,TRBD1,TRBV30,TGTGCCTGGAGTGGAGGACAGGGGATCCCCTACGAGCAGTACTTC,CAWSGGQGIPYEQYF
16,TRBJ2-3,.,TRBD2,TRBV5-4,TGTGCCAGCGGAATCCCGCGGGAGTGGGGCACAGATACGCAGTATTTT,CASGIPREWGTDTQYF
18,TRBJ2-3,.,TRBD2,TRBV10-3,TGTGCCATCAGCGGGACGGGGACTAGCGGGAGAAAAGGGGATACGCAGTATTTT,CAISGTGTSGRKGDTQYF
16,TRBJ2-2,.,TRBD2,TRBV19,TGTGCCAGTGCGGCCCTAGCGGGGGCGAACACCGGGGAGCTGTTTTTT,CASAALAGANTGELFF
18,TRBJ2-2,.,.,TRBV4-1,TGCGCCAGCAGCCCACCCCATGACACCGAAGATATTACCGGGGAGCTGTTTTTT,CASSPPHDTEDITGELFF
19,TRBJ2-7,.,.,TRBV5-1,TGCGCCAGCAGCCCAAGCGGCGGGACCCCAAGGAAAGAATCCTACGAGCAGTACTTC,CASSPSGGTPRKESYEQYF
21,TRBJ1-5,.,TRBD1,TRBV6-1,TGTGCCAGCAGTGAAGTGGGCGGGGAGGGACAGGGGGCGAAGGGCAATCAGCCCCAGCATTTT,CASSEVGGEGQGAKGNQPQHF
15,TRBJ1-5,.,.,TRBV6-6,TGTGCCAGCAAAAAACAGGGTTATAGCAATCAGCCCCAGCATTTT,CASKKQGYSNQPQHF
23,TRBJ2-1,.,.,TRBV28,TGTGCCAGCTCGTGGGGGCCCCTGAACAGGGATCCGTCTAATCGGATCGGCTACAATGAGCAGTTCTTC,CASSWGPLNRDPSNRIGYNEQFF
16,TRBJ2-5,once,TRBD1,TRBV4-2,TGTGCCAGCAGCCAAGGCGGTGACAGGGGCAAGGAGACCCAGTACTTC,CASSQGGDRGKETQYF
15,TRBJ2-7,.,.,TRBV15,TGTGCCACCAGCAGACTCAGACAAGGATCCTACGAGCAGTACTTC,CATSRLRQGSYEQYF
13,TRBJ2-3,.,.,TRBV7-3,TGTGCCAGCAGCTCTAACAGCACAGATACGCAGTATTTT,CASSSNSTDTQYF
18,TRBJ2-1,.,.,TRBV10-3,TGTGCCATCAGTGGTAGGACAGTCTCAACGCACACACACAATGAGCAGTTCTTC,CAISGRTVSTHTHNEQFF
13,TRBJ1-6,.,.,TRBV28,TGTGCCAGCAGGGACAGTCGTAATTCACCCCTCCACTTT,CASRDSRNSPLHF
15,TRBJ2-3,.,TRBD1,TRBV5-6,TGTGCCAGCAGCCGCGGGACAGGGTTCACAGATACGCAGTATTTT,CASSRGTGFTDTQYF
15,TRBJ2-5,.,TRBD2,TRBV7-9,TGTGCCAGCAGCTCGCAAGCGGGAATACAAGAGACCCAGTACTTC,CASSSQAGIQETQYF